This T cell receptor (beta chain) was recovered during a study of blood T cells in healthy people across ages. Across the whole study: Template switching retrieved approximately one barcoded beta molecule for each two T cells.

Alongside a J-beta primer mix, a sample-barcoded 5' primer served in a second PCR lasting roughly 7 to 11 cycles. Each cDNA molecule carried a tag from a template-switch adaptor that contained 12 random nucleotides. MiXCR was run by TCRdb on the 5' RACE reads, yielding one entry per CDR3 protein. The sample includes about 1.5 million distinct CDR3 sequences, approximately 38% of them seen just once. Ranging in age from about 6 to 100, the donors were healthy Caucasian individuals from Russia. Per sample, at least 5.5 micrograms of total RNA were extracted. The CDR3 has 13 amino acids. Per germline, CDR1 DFQATT and CDR2 SNEGSKA (reference sequence). V lost 5 bases to trimming and J lost 6 bases; unmatched junction nucleotides: 7.

This chain connects TRBV20-1 to TRBJ2-7; 10 nucleotides agree with TRBD1. The sequence was collected from a woman aged 18-29 years in good health. Material: blood. Here the CDR3 DNA reads TGCAGTGCTGGACAGGGGGAGGTAGTCGAGCAGTACTTC. Its protein is CSAGQGEVVEQYF.